A single sample is the source of the 8 T cell receptor beta chains below, sequenced in a study of OX40 agonist ivuxolimab in advanced cancers. Library prep was done by the immunoSEQ multiplex PCR assay. TCRdb re-hosts the immuneACCESS table, in-frame sequences only. Its copies lack some clones; in the studies checked, an unresolved V gene accounts for under half of them, and the cause for the rest is not known. The sample has around 70,000 clones on record, approximately 87% of them singletons. The ten most abundant clones make up approximately 1% of the sample. Material: CD4+ or CD8+ T cells sorted from blood, obtained in a trial of the OX40 agonist ivuxolimab. These receptors were collected from an adult with an advanced solid tumor such as melanoma, head and neck, liver or kidney cancer.

The rearrangement joins TRBV6-1 to TRBJ2-2, with a weak D call TRBD2 (6 bases). Trimming stripped 7 bases from V and 1 base from J, with 7 bases between. Germline loops: CDR1 MNHNS, CDR2 SASEGT. CDR3 length: 13 residues. The DNA of the CDR3 is TGTGCCAGCATGGGGGGGAACACCGGGGAGCTGTTTTTT. Residues: CASMGGNTGELFF.

The chain has TRBV7-3 and TRBJ2-1; TRBD1 or TRBD2 may be the D gene (5 bases each). V gave up 5 bases and J gave up 5 bases, with 13 bases separating them. The CDR3 sequence is 14 residues long. Germline values: CDR1 SGHTA, CDR2 FQGTGA. CDR3 in amino acids: CASSRDRWDNEQFF. Here the CDR3 DNA reads TGTGCCAGCAGCAGGGACCGATGGGACAATGAGCAGTTCTTC.

CDR3 region: CASSVEISNQPQHF. In DNA form, the CDR3 reads TGTGCCAGCAGTGTGGAGATTAGCAATCAGCCCCAGCATTTT. The chain couples TRBV2 to TRBJ1-5, with D uncertain. Germline V gives CDR1 SNHLY, CDR2 FYNNEI. CDR3 length: 14 residues. V was shortened by 4 bases and J by 0 bases, with 7 bases between the two germline ends. Full variable domain (remainder filled in from reference TRBV2 and TRBJ1-5): EPEVTQTPSHQVTQMGQEVILRCVPISNHLYFYWYRQILGQKVEFLVSFYNNEISEKSEIFDDQFSVERPDGSNFTLKIRSTKLEDSAMYFCASSVEISNQPQHFGDGTRLSIL.

The rearrangement uses TRBV28 and TRBJ1-5, with no clear D. The germline CDR1 and CDR2 sequences are MDHEN and SYDVKM. The CDR3 sequence is 15 residues long. Trimming removed 5 bases at V and 0 bases at J, with 11 bases between. CDR3 nucleotide sequence: TGTGCCAGCAGTCCCAGACACATTAGCAATCAGCCCCAGCATTTT. Its protein is CASSPRHISNQPQHF.

V is TRBV7-3 and J is TRBJ2-1, with 10 positions matching TRBD2. Per germline, CDR1 SGHTA and CDR2 FQGTGA. This CDR3 comprises 16 residues. J lost 9 bases, V lost 5 bases, and 13 bases had no gene match. This CDR3 reads CASSLRLAGPGSEQFF. The DNA of the CDR3 is TGTGCCAGCAGCCTTCGACTAGCGGGCCCAGGGAGTGAGCAGTTCTTC.

This chain uses TRBV10-3 with TRBJ2-5, with D possibly being TRBD1 or TRBD2 (5 bases each). This CDR3 spans 16 amino acids. Germline CDR1 reads ENHRY; CDR2 reads SYGVKD. V was trimmed by 4 bases and J by 5 bases, leaving 20 bases between them. CDR3 sequence: CAISARPGSGTETQYF. The CDR3 bases are TGTGCCATCAGTGCCAGGCCGGGATCAGGGACGGAGACCCAGTACTTC.

The rearrangement joins TRBV27 to TRBJ1-1; no clear D. The ends were cut back, 6 bases at V and 1 base at J, with 15 bases in the middle. Germline V gives CDR1 MNHEY, CDR2 SMNVEV (reference sequence). This CDR3 region has 15 residues. In nucleotides, the CDR3 is TGTGCCAGCAGGCGTCTGAATACCAGGAACACTGAAGCTTTCTTT. The encoded protein is CASRRLNTRNTEAFF.

Details on this clone: The sample carries other DNA sequences with the same CDR3. The chain links TRBV7-9 to TRBJ2-7; the D is unclear. Germline CDR1 is SEHNR and CDR2 is FQNEAQ (reference sequence). The CDR3 consists of 12 residues. V was cut by 5 bases and J by 4 bases, with 9 bases left in between. The CDR3, as DNA: TGTGCCAGCAGCAGGGATGGGTACGAGCAGTACTTC. Translation gives CASSRDGYEQYF.